Presented here are 27 T cell receptor beta chains from one specimen sequenced in a study of shared clonotypes between healthy human individuals (dated by TCRdb to 2020 to 2021). The method was the immunoSEQ multiplex PCR assay. TCRdb limited this immuneACCESS table to in-frame rearrangements with V and J called. A share of clones is missing; checked studies link under half to unresolved V genes, and the rest is unexplained. The sample table lists around 1,100,000 clones, approximately 80% of them with a count of one. The ten largest clones add up to about 0.89% of the sample. Sequencing input: memory CD4+ T cells from PBMCs. Reading the label with the study, this specimen's cell subset or site is: CD45RA-negative fraction. These receptor sequences come from a man between 18 and 35 years old in good health. Some clones in this sample may be carry-over from other donors' samples.

V is TRBV28 and J is TRBJ1-4; no clear D gene. The CDR3 has 14 residues. Germline V gene sequence: CDR1 MDHEN, CDR2 SYDVKM. The V and J ends lost 5 bases and 6 bases respectively, with 13 bases between them. The chain's CDR3 is CASSSPGSDEKLFF. The CDR3 bases are TGTGCCAGCAGTAGTCCAGGATCGGATGAAAAACTGTTTTTT.

This sequence joins TRBV5-1 and TRBJ2-3; D is perhaps TRBD2 (7 bases). This CDR3 has 12 residues. Trimming took 9 bases from V and 5 from J, leaving 13 bases between them. The V gene's germline CDR1 is SGHRS and CDR2 YFSETQ. The CDR3 reads CATQGGGDTQYF. The CDR3 DNA is TGCGCCACCCAAGGGGGGGGAGATACGCAGTATTTT. The full variable domain, rest sourced from reference TRBV5-1 and TRBJ2-3, is KAGVTQTPRYLIKTRGQQVTLSCSPISGHRSVSWYQQTPGQGLQFLFEYFSETQRNKGNFPGRFSGRQFSNSRSEMNVSTLELGDSALYLCATQGGGDTQYFGPGTRLTVL.

In its sample, this clone was seen once. The chain couples TRBV18 to TRBJ2-7; possibly TRBD2 for D (6 bases). Germline V CDR1 and CDR2: KGHSH, LQKENI. There are 12 residues in the CDR3. The V end was cut by 3 bases, the J end by 5 bases, with 8 bases between. CDR3 loop: CASSPRTNEQYF. As DNA, the CDR3 is TGTGCCAGCTCACCCCGGACTAACGAGCAGTACTTC. Using reference TRBV18 and TRBJ2-7 for the parts outside the CDR3, the full variable domain is NAGVMQNPRHLVRRRGQEARLRCSPMKGHSHVYWYRQLPEEGLKFMVYLQKENIIDESGMPKERFSAEFPKEGPSILRIQQVVRGDSAAYFCASSPRTNEQYFGPGTRLTVT.

This chain links TRBV5-6 with TRBJ1-2, with a weak D call TRBD1 (5 bases). The CDR3 spans 15 residues. The germline V and J ends were trimmed by 6 bases and 6 bases, with 21 bases remaining between them. Germline CDR1 and CDR2: SGHDT and YYEEEE. The CDR3 coding sequence is TGTGCCAGCACCGGCCAGGAGGGCGCGGGGGATGGCTACACCTTC. Its translation is CASTGQEGAGDGYTF.

V is TRBV28 and J is TRBJ1-2; the match to TRBD1 covers 7 bases. After removal of 5 bases from V and 5 bases from J, the junction contained 5 bases not matched to a gene. Germline V gene sequence: CDR1 MDHEN, CDR2 SYDVKM. This CDR3 comprises 13 residues. The CDR3 is CASSGTAGYGYTF. The CDR3 DNA is TGTGCCAGCAGTGGGACAGCCGGGTATGGCTACACCTTC.

This chain joins TRBV2 and TRBJ2-7, with 7 bases lining up with TRBD1. The CDR3 sequence is 14 residues long. Unmatched junction bases numbered 10, after V lost 6 bases and J lost 5 bases. Per the germline V gene, CDR1 is SNHLY and CDR2 is FYNNEI. The CDR3 here is CASSKERGPHEQYF. In nucleotides, the CDR3 is TGTGCCAGCAGCAAGGAGAGGGGGCCCCACGAGCAGTACTTC.

The chain is built from TRBV9 and TRBJ1-1, with 8 bases aligning to TRBD1. The CDR3 has 15 residues. Unmatched junction bases numbered 9, after V lost 4 bases and J lost 4 bases. The germline CDR1 and CDR2 sequences are SGDLS and YYNGEE. The CDR3 loop is CASSPGQGRSTEAFF. Written as DNA, the CDR3 is TGTGCCAGCAGCCCCGGACAGGGAAGGAGCACTGAAGCTTTCTTT.

This chain connects TRBV9 to TRBJ2-2; TRBD2 aligns across 7 bases. Unmatched junction bases numbered 10, after V lost 5 bases and J lost 0 bases. Germline V lookup: CDR1 SGDLS, CDR2 YYNGEE. The CDR3 is 17 amino acids. CDR3 in amino acids: CASRSGELAPNTGELFF. The CDR3 region has the DNA TGTGCCAGCAGGTCCGGGGAACTAGCGCCGAACACCGGGGAGCTGTTTTTT.

This clone was counted once. The chain has TRBV2 and TRBJ2-2, with TRBD1 matching 7 bases. In germline, CDR1 is SNHLY, CDR2 FYNNEI. CDR3 size: 16 residues. V was clipped by 7 bases and J by 6 bases; unmatched bases: 14. The CDR3 nucleotides are TGTGCCAGCACCAACCCGGACAGGTACCGGGCCGGGGAGCTGTTTTTT. Encoded protein: CASTNPDRYRAGELFF.

CDR3: CASSSSALAGRTDTQYF. CDR3 coding DNA: TGTGCCAGCAGCTCCTCAGCCCTAGCGGGACGCACAGATACGCAGTATTTT. The rearrangement links TRBV7-6 to TRBJ2-3; 9 bases are shared with TRBD2. V lost 4 bases and J lost 1; bases outside the gene matches: 9. Germline values: CDR1 SGHVS, CDR2 FNYEAQ. The CDR3 has 17 residues.

The chain links TRBV19 to TRBJ2-1; TRBD2 is a possible D gene (6 bases). CDR1 is LNHDA, CDR2 SQIVND, per germline (reference sequence). CDR3 length: 15 amino acids. V was trimmed by 7 bases and J by 8 bases, leaving 21 bases between them. The DNA of the CDR3 is TGTGCCAGTACCAAAGTATCGGCGGGATTCTATGAGCAGTTCTTC. Protein: CASTKVSAGFYEQFF.

The V gene is TRBV28, the J gene TRBJ1-5; the D is unclear. This CDR3 has 15 amino acids. The V and J ends lost 3 bases and 1 base respectively, with 10 bases between them. CDR1 and CDR2 (germline): MDHEN, SYDVKM. The CDR3 protein is CASSFDGTSNQPQHF. In DNA form, the CDR3 reads TGTGCCAGCAGTTTCGATGGAACCAGCAATCAGCCCCAGCATTTT.

The chain recombines TRBV9 with TRBJ2-3; D is unclear. This CDR3 spans 14 amino acids. Trimming removed 4 bases at V and 1 base at J, with 10 bases between. Germline CDR1 reads SGDLS; CDR2 reads YYNGEE. CDR3 protein: CASSNTPGTDTQYF. The CDR3 coding sequence is TGTGCCAGCAGCAACACACCCGGCACAGATACGCAGTATTTT.

The chain couples TRBV20-1 to TRBJ1-2; D call uncertain. Trimming removed 4 bases from V and 8 bases from J, with 5 bases in between. CDR1 DFQATT and CDR2 SNEGSKA come from the germline V gene (reference sequence). This CDR3 is 9 amino acids long. The CDR3 region is CSATGGYTF. CDR3 sequence (DNA): TGCAGTGCTACGGGGGGCTACACCTTC.

This clone occurred once. V usage is TRBV4-1 and J usage is TRBJ1-4, with D possibly matching TRBD1 (6 bases). This CDR3 is 14 amino acids long. CDR1 is MGHRA, CDR2 YSYEKL, per germline. V was clipped by 4 bases and J by 4 bases, with 10 bases between them. The CDR3 DNA reads TGCGCCAGCAGCCTCGGACAGCGTAATGAAAAACTGTTTTTT. Protein product: CASSLGQRNEKLFF.

This rearrangement joins TRBV5-8 to TRBJ2-1, with 7 bases identical to TRBD2. V was pared by 4 bases and J by 14 bases, with 15 bases of the junction left unmatched. The CDR3 has 14 residues. Germline V gives CDR1 SGHTS, CDR2 YDEGEE. The CDR3 loop is CASSPGGLAVREFF. Here the CDR3 DNA reads TGTGCCAGCAGCCCGGGTGGGCTAGCGGTGCGAGAGTTCTTC.

The V gene is TRBV5-1, the J gene TRBJ1-5; 8 bases agree with TRBD1. V shed 3 bases and J 5 bases; nucleotides not matched to a gene: 7. The CDR3 runs 15 residues. The V gene's germline CDR1 is SGHRS and CDR2 YFSETQ. The CDR3: CASSWQGAQDQPQHF. The CDR3 bases are TGCGCCAGCAGCTGGCAGGGGGCGCAGGATCAGCCCCAGCATTTT. The full variable domain, completed using reference TRBV5-1 and TRBJ1-5, is KAGVTQTPRYLIKTRGQQVTLSCSPISGHRSVSWYQQTPGQGLQFLFEYFSETQRNKGNFPGRFSGRQFSNSRSEMNVSTLELGDSALYLCASSWQGAQDQPQHFGDGTRLSIL.

The chain links TRBV5-4 to TRBJ1-3, with D maybe TRBD1 (5 bases). This CDR3 has 11 amino acids. From germline, CDR1 is SGHNT and CDR2 YYREEE (reference sequence). V was shortened by 4 bases and J by 8 bases, with 7 bases between the two germline ends. In DNA form, the CDR3 reads TGTGCCAGCAGCCTGGGGGACACCATATATTTT. It codes for CASSLGDTIYF.

J is TRBJ2-1 and V is TRBV9; TRBD2 agrees at 11 bases. CDR1 and CDR2 (germline): SGDLS, YYNGEE. V lost 3 bases to trimming and J lost 6 bases; unmatched junction nucleotides: 5. The CDR3 covers 15 residues. CDR3 nucleotide sequence: TGTGCCAGCAGCGGACGACTAGCGGGACGCAATGAGCAGTTCTTC. Its protein is CASSGRLAGRNEQFF.

There are many counts of this clone. Other DNA variants within this sample encode the same CDR3. This chain links TRBV30 with TRBJ2-1; TRBD2 matches at 10 bases. Germline V gives CDR1 GTSNPN, CDR2 SVGIG (reference sequence). This CDR3 has 15 amino acids. The trim removed 2 bases at V and 8 bases at J, leaving 9 bases unmatched. CDR3: CAWSSGTSEGDEQFF. In nucleotides, the CDR3 is TGTGCCTGGAGTTCCGGGACTAGCGAGGGCGATGAGCAGTTCTTC.

The rearrangement joins TRBV6-1 to TRBJ2-2; D call uncertain. V gave up 9 bases and J gave up 2 bases, with 13 bases separating them. CDR3 length equals 14 residues. Per the germline V gene, CDR1 is MNHNS and CDR2 is SASEGT. The CDR3 bases are TGTGCCAGTCGGCGACATACAAACACCGGGGAGCTGTTTTTT. It is translated as CASRRHTNTGELFF.

This chain uses TRBV7-2 with TRBJ2-5; 10 positions match TRBD1. The junction had 11 bases not matched to a gene; V was cut back by 10 bases and J by 3 bases. Germline V CDR1 and CDR2: SGHTA, FQGNSA. The CDR3 is made up of 15 amino acids. For the CDR3, the DNA is TGTGCCACCGCGCGACAGGGGGCGTGGGAAGAGACCCAGTACTTC. This gives the protein CATARQGAWEETQYF. The full variable domain, completed using reference TRBV7-2 and TRBJ2-5, is GAGVSQSPSNKVTEKGKDVELRCDPISGHTALYWYRQSLGQGLEFLIYFQGNSAPDKSGLPSDRFSAERTGGSVSTLTIQRTQQEDSAVYLCATARQGAWEETQYFGPGTRLLVL.

The gene calls are TRBV30 and TRBJ2-3, with TRBD2 as a possible D gene (5 bases). The CDR3 spans 15 residues. Trimming took off 2 bases at V and 5 bases at J, with 17 bases between the two ends. Germline assignment: CDR1 GTSNPN and CDR2 SVGIG (reference sequence). CDR3 in amino acids: CAWSIGLLSEDTQYF. In nucleotides, the CDR3 is TGTGCCTGGAGTATAGGACTTCTTAGCGAAGATACGCAGTATTTT.

This chain links TRBV7-8 with TRBJ1-1, with D perhaps matching TRBD1 (5 bases). Per the germline V gene, CDR1 is SGHVS and CDR2 is FQNEAQ. The CDR3 is made up of 14 amino acids. Trimming removed 2 bases from V and 2 bases from J, with 9 bases in between. As DNA, the CDR3 is TGTGCCAGCAGCTTAATGACAGTTAACACTGAAGCTTTCTTT. Translating it yields CASSLMTVNTEAFF.

The chain recombines TRBV5-8 with TRBJ2-1; D remains ambiguous. V was cut by 0 bases and J by 8 bases, with 9 bases left in between. CDR3 size: 13 residues. CDR1 is SGHTS, CDR2 YDEGEE, per germline. This CDR3 is CASSLASRYEQFF. For the CDR3, the DNA is TGTGCCAGCAGCTTGGCTAGTCGGTATGAGCAGTTCTTC.

The chain employs TRBV19 and TRBJ1-5; D is unresolved. Looked up from germline, CDR1 is LNHDA and CDR2 is SQIVND (reference sequence). This CDR3 is 15 amino acids long. V lost 3 bases to trimming and J lost 3 bases, with 12 bases between them. The CDR3 here is CASSIRTPTNQPQHF. DNA of the CDR3: TGTGCCAGTAGTATTCGTACACCTACCAATCAGCCCCAGCATTTT.

V gene TRBV10-1 combines with J gene TRBJ2-7, with D uncertain. This CDR3 region has 16 residues. V lost 2 bases, J lost 0 bases, and 14 bases lay in between. CDR1 and CDR2 from the germline V gene are WNHNN and SYGVQD (reference sequence). CDR3 bases: TGCGCCAGCAGTGAGATAGTGTGGCAGGTCTCCTACGAGCAGTACTTC. Protein sequence: CASSEIVWQVSYEQYF.